This is a list of T cell receptor beta chains from one sample in a study of cytomegalovirus exposure and HLA in healthy donors. The method was immunoSEQ multiplex PCR; TCRdb's version includes in-frame clones alone and lacks a portion of them. In the table there are 85,000 to 95,000 clones, about three quarters of which are singletons. Source material: PBMCs. The receptors here all came from a man between 25 and 39 years old in good health and CMV-seropositive. CDR3s leave out the opening cysteine and the closing phenylalanine or tryptophan. Part of the rows lack a size; the others show once, few, many or a class for expanded clones.

TRBJ2-6	TRBV19	-	ASSIRGTSFSSGANVLT
TRBJ2-3	TRBV2	-	ASLGRGFGTDTQY
TRBJ2-7	TRBV5-1	few	ASSSLSRGLADHEQY
TRBJ2-5	TRBV25-1	-	ASSEEGRGVETQY
TRBJ1-1	TRBV29-1	once	SVNSNTEAF
TRBJ1-1	TRBV27	-	ASSLGSHTEAF
TRBJ1-5	TRBV7-8	-	ASSLFSRDDQPQH
TRBJ1-3	TRBV18	-	ASSFQGQSGNTIY
TRBJ2-1	TRBV5-1	-	ASSLDGGTEQF
TRBJ1-1	TRBV6-6	-	ASSSSRGNSEAF
TRBJ2-1	TRBV20-1	few	SATRRDEQF
TRBJ1-1	TRBV18	-	ASSPILGGTEAF